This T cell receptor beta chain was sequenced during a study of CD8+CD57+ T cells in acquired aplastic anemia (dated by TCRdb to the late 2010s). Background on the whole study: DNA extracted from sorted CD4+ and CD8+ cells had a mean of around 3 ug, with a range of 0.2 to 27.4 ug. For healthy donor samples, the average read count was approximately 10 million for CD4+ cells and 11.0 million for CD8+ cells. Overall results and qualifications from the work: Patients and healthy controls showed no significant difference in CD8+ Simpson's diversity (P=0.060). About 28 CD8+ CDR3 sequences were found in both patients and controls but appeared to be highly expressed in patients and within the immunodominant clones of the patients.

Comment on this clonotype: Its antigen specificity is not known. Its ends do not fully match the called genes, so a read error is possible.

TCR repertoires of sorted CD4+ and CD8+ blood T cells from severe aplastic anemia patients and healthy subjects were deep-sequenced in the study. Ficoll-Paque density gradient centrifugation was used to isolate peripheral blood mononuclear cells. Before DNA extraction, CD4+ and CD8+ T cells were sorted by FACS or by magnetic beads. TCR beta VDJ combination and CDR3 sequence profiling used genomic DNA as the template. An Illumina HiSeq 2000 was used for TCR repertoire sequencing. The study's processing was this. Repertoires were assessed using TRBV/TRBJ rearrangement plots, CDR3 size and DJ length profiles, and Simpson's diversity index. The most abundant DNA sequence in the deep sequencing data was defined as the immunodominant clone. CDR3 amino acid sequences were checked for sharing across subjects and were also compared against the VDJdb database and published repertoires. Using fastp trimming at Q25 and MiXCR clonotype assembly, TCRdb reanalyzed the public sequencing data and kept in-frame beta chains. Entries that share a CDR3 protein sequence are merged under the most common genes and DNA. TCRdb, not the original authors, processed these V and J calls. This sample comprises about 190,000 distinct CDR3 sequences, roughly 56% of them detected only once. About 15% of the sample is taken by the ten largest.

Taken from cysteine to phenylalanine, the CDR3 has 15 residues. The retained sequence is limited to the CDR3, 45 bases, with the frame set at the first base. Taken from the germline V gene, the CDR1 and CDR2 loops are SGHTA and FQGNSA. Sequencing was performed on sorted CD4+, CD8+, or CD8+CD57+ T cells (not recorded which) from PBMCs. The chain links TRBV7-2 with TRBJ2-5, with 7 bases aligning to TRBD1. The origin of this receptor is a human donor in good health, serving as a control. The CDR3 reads CASSLSRTGVETQYF. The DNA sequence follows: TGTGCCAGCAGCTTATCGCGAACAGGGGTAGAGACACAGTACTTC.